This T cell receptor (beta chain) was recorded in a study of blood T cell repertoires in COVID-19. Study at large: Both acute and convalescent COVID-19 samples were obtained from the United States, Italy and Spain. Sample material is recorded as cDNA or gDNA derived from T cells, B-cell-depleted T cells, or PBMCs.

Germline values: CDR1 MDHEN, CDR2 SYDVKM. The CDR3 has 17 amino acids. Trimming removed 3 bases at V and 0 bases at J, with 15 bases between. Original handling: Nucleated cell counts were estimated from reference gene primer amplification. The method was immunoSEQ multiplex PCR; TCRdb's version includes in-frame clones alone and lacks a portion of them. The V and J calls and clone size are taken from that table; D and trimming were inferred from the DNA. This table has 220,000 or so clones, approximately 84% appearing once. This clone was counted a single time. Sequencing was done on a sample of peripheral blood. This TCR was sampled from a man aged 45-65 years who had recovered from COVID-19. V and J are TRBV28 and TRBJ1-3; no reliable D call. The CDR3 spells CASSLGRRPHSGNTIYF. CDR3 DNA: TGTGCCAGCAGTTTGGGCCGTCGGCCCCACTCTGGAAACACCATATATTTT. The full variable domain, completed using reference TRBV28 and TRBJ1-3, is DVKVTQSSRYLVKRTGEKVFLECVQDMDHENMFWYRQDPGLGLRLIYFSYDVKMKEKGDIPEGYSVSREKKERFSLILESASTNQTSMYLCASSLGRRPHSGNTIYFGEGSWLTVV.